Presented here are 30 T cell receptor beta chains from one specimen sequenced in a study of cytotoxic CD8 clonotypes in ibrutinib-treated CLL. Produced via immunoSEQ multiplex PCR; TCRdb's table is partial and in-frame only. The table has approximately 11,000 clones, around 68% seen once. The specimen was PBMCs, collected before ibrutinib treatment. The origin of the receptors is a human donor with chronic lymphocytic leukemia.

The rearrangement joins TRBV7-9 to TRBJ1-2; D remains unclear. This CDR3 region has 10 residues. V shed 4 bases and J shed 8 bases, with 5 bases lying between them. CDR1 and CDR2 from the germline V gene are SEHNR and FQNEAQ (reference sequence). The CDR3 sequence is CASSSNGYTF. DNA of the CDR3: TGTGCCAGCAGCTCGAACGGCTACACCTTC.

The chain employs TRBV11-1 and TRBJ2-3, with D tentatively TRBD1 or TRBD2 (5 bases each). Trimming pared 3 bases from V and 3 bases from J, leaving 13 bases between. This CDR3 comprises 15 residues. The germline V gene has CDR1 SGHAT and CDR2 FQDESV (reference sequence). CDR3 amino acids: CASSLGSWGTDTQYF. Here the CDR3 DNA reads TGTGCCAGCAGCTTGGGGTCCTGGGGGACAGATACGCAGTATTTT.

The chain joins TRBV5-1 to TRBJ2-7; possible D gene TRBD2, 5 bases. The CDR3 covers 14 residues. Germline assignment: CDR1 SGHRS and CDR2 YFSETQ. V shed 0 bases and J shed 0 bases, with 7 bases lying between them. CDR3 sequence (DNA): TGCGCCAGCAGCTTGGACCTAGCCTCCTACGAGCAGTACTTC. It codes for CASSLDLASYEQYF.

This sequence joins TRBV7-2 and TRBJ2-7; D remains ambiguous. The CDR3 has 12 amino acids. V lost 5 bases, J lost 0 bases, and 5 bases lay in between. Germline V gives CDR1 SGHTA, CDR2 FQGNSA. The CDR3 here is CASSKPSYEQYF. Here the CDR3 DNA reads TGTGCCAGCAGCAAACCCTCCTACGAGCAGTACTTC. The full variable domain, its missing parts supplied by reference TRBV7-2 and TRBJ2-7, is GAGVSQSPSNKVTEKGKDVELRCDPISGHTALYWYRQSLGQGLEFLIYFQGNSAPDKSGLPSDRFSAERTGGSVSTLTIQRTQQEDSAVYLCASSKPSYEQYFGPGTRLTVT.

On this clone: Germline is not matched at one junction end, which may reflect a read error. The chain has TRBV7-7 and TRBJ2-5, with 9 nucleotides matching TRBD1. CDR3 length: 14 amino acids. Germline loops: CDR1 SSHAT, CDR2 FNYEAQ (reference sequence). As DNA, the CDR3 is TGTGCTAGCAGCCCGTTGACAGGGGGAGAGACCCAGTACTTC. Encoded protein: CASSPLTGGETQYF.

This chain connects TRBV6-1 to TRBJ2-2, with unresolved D. The CDR3 has 12 residues. Germline CDR1 is MNHNS and CDR2 is SASEGT. The germline V and J ends were trimmed by 7 bases and 4 bases, with 7 bases remaining between them. CDR3 nucleotides: TGTGCCAGCACCAGGCGCACCGGGGAGCTGTTTTTT. Translation: CASTRRTGELFF.

This clone was picked up a small number of times. The chain recombines TRBV6-1 with TRBJ1-6; D remains unclear. Germline V lookup: CDR1 MNHNS, CDR2 SASEGT. Trimming took 2 bases from V and 8 from J, leaving 10 bases between them. The CDR3 runs 14 residues. The CDR3 coding sequence is TGTGCCAGCAGTGAAATACCGGGCGATTCACCCCTCCACTTT. Protein sequence: CASSEIPGDSPLHF.

This clone was found a few times. The gene calls are TRBV7-2 and TRBJ2-5, with D perhaps TRBD1 or TRBD2 (6 bases each). CDR1 SGHTA and CDR2 FQGNSA come from the germline V gene. This CDR3 has 16 amino acids. Trimming pared 0 bases from V and 2 bases from J, leaving 13 bases between. The CDR3 sequence: CASSLAGGGRQETQYF. The DNA for the CDR3 is TGTGCCAGCAGCTTAGCAGGAGGGGGGCGTCAAGAGACCCAGTACTTC.

The rearrangement joins TRBV11-2 to TRBJ2-5; TRBD2 might be the D (5 bases). V was trimmed by 0 bases and J by 2 bases, leaving 7 bases between them. Germline-derived CDR1 and CDR2 are SGHAT and FQNNGV. The CDR3 totals 14 residues. CDR3 residues: CASSLERAQETQYF. The CDR3 nucleotides read TGTGCCAGCAGCTTAGAGAGGGCGCAAGAGACCCAGTACTTC.

The V call is TRBV7-3, the J call TRBJ2-3; D not certain. V dropped 4 bases and J dropped 4 bases, with 21 bases sitting between them. In germline, CDR1 is SGHTA, CDR2 FQGTGA. This CDR3 is built from 17 residues. In DNA form, the CDR3 reads TGTGCCAGCAGCTCCCGTTTCGACTCGACGAGCTCAGATACGCAGTATTTT. It specifies CASSSRFDSTSSDTQYF.

The chain combines TRBV6-1 with TRBJ2-1, with 11 bases lining up with TRBD2. CDR1 and CDR2 (germline): MNHNS, SASEGT. CDR3 length: 13 residues. V lost 5 bases, J lost 10 bases, and 4 bases stayed unmatched. CDR3 nucleotides: TGTGCCAGCAGTCTTCGACTAGCGGGGGAGCAGTTCTTC. Amino acid sequence: CASSLRLAGEQFF.

This clone counts as medium-sized (0.01 to 0.1%). The chain combines TRBV30 with TRBJ1-3; D is perhaps TRBD1 (5 bases). Trimming pared 3 bases from V and 0 bases from J, leaving 15 bases between. Germline CDR1 is GTSNPN and CDR2 is SVGIG (reference sequence). CDR3 length: 16 amino acids. The CDR3 DNA is TGTGCCTGGAGCCAACGGGTTGGGGCCTCTGGAAACACCATATATTTT. Translated, it gives CAWSQRVGASGNTIYF. Combining the CDR3 with reference TRBV30 and TRBJ1-3 gives the whole variable domain SQTIHQWPATLVQPVGSPLSLECTVEGTSNPNLYWYRQAAGRGLQLLFYSVGIGQISSEVPQNLSASRPQDRQFILSSKKLLLSDSGFYLCAWSQRVGASGNTIYFGEGSWLTVV.

The genes are TRBV7-9 and TRBJ1-4, with D maybe TRBD1 (5 bases). Germline V gene lookup returns CDR1 SEHNR and CDR2 FQNEAQ (reference sequence). This CDR3 comprises 16 residues. V was cut by 5 bases and J by 0 bases, with 13 bases left in between. The CDR3 loop reads CASSPTGGATNEKLFF. In DNA form, the CDR3 reads TGTGCCAGCAGCCCAACGGGAGGGGCAACTAATGAAAAACTGTTTTTT. Full variable domain (remainder filled in from reference TRBV7-9 and TRBJ1-4): DTGVSQNPRHKITKRGQNVTFRCDPISEHNRLYWYRQTLGQGPEFLTYFQNEAQLEKSRLLSDRFSAERPKGSFSTLEIQRTEQGDSAMYLCASSPTGGATNEKLFFGSGTQLSVL.

The chain uses TRBV5-1 and TRBJ2-1; D might be TRBD1 (6 bases). The CDR3 is made up of 15 amino acids. Germline CDR1 SGHRS, CDR2 YFSETQ. Deletions cut 4 bases from V and 0 bases from J, with 11 bases between. The CDR3 DNA is TGCGCCAGCAGCGGGGGCAGGAGCTCCTACAATGAGCAGTTCTTC. Translating it yields CASSGGRSSYNEQFF. The variable domain in full, with the rest retrieved from reference TRBV5-1 and TRBJ2-1, is KAGVTQTPRYLIKTRGQQVTLSCSPISGHRSVSWYQQTPGQGLQFLFEYFSETQRNKGNFPGRFSGRQFSNSRSEMNVSTLELGDSALYLCASSGGRSSYNEQFFGPGTRLTVL.

This clone was seen only a few times. The chain links TRBV5-6 to TRBJ1-1; no clear D. The CDR3 runs 11 residues. V shed 6 bases and J shed 0 bases, with 3 bases lying between them. The germline V gene encodes CDR1 SGHDT and CDR2 YYEEEE. The CDR3 protein is CASNLNTEAFF. The DNA of the CDR3 is TGTGCCAGCAACCTGAACACTGAAGCTTTCTTT.

This clone was counted a few times. The V gene is TRBV30, the J gene TRBJ1-4, with D hard to call. The CDR3 contains 14 residues. Per germline, CDR1 GTSNPN and CDR2 SVGIG (reference sequence). V was trimmed by 0 bases and J by 6 bases, leaving 11 bases between them. The CDR3, as DNA: TGTGCCTGGAGTGTAAGTAGAGGAGATGAAAAACTGTTTTTT. Amino acid sequence: CAWSVSRGDEKLFF.

The chain recombines TRBV11-3 with TRBJ2-3, with TRBD2 as a possible D gene (6 bases). CDR1 SGHNT and CDR2 YENEEA come from the germline V gene. The V gene lost 0 bases and the J gene lost 0 bases, with 7 bases spanning the gap. The CDR3 runs 15 residues. The CDR3 region is CASSLDGTSTDTQYF. The CDR3 nucleotides are TGTGCCAGCAGCTTAGACGGGACTAGCACAGATACGCAGTATTTT.

This clone was seen a handful of times. V is TRBV28 and J is TRBJ1-2, with D perhaps TRBD1 (5 bases). V was shortened by 6 bases and J by 4 bases, with 18 bases between the two germline ends. This CDR3 contains 15 residues. CDR1 and CDR2 (germline): MDHEN, SYDVKM. CDR3 protein: CASRIAGGDSYGYTF. In DNA form, the CDR3 reads TGTGCCAGCAGGATCGCTGGGGGGGATAGCTATGGCTACACCTTC.

There are a few counts of this clone. The chain uses TRBV7-6 and TRBJ2-7, with 9 bases lining up with TRBD2. The length of the CDR3 is 15 residues. V shed 5 bases, J shed 4 bases, and the junction held 9 bases outside the gene matches. Germline V gene lookup returns CDR1 SGHVS and CDR2 FNYEAQ. CDR3: CASSMGSGGTYEQYF. CDR3 nucleotides: TGTGCCAGCAGCATGGGGAGCGGGGGGACTTACGAGCAGTACTTC.

A remark on this clone: Germline is not matched at one junction end, which may reflect a read error. This chain links TRBV7-9 with TRBJ2-7; 9 bases line up with TRBD1. CDR1 is SEHNR, CDR2 FQNEAQ, per germline (reference sequence). This CDR3 is 13 amino acids long. As DNA, the CDR3 is TGTGCCAGCAGCGCAGGGGGGGACAGGGTCCCCTCTTTC. Protein sequence: CASSAGGDRVPSF.

V gene TRBV7-2 combines with J gene TRBJ1-4; 11 bases match TRBD1. Trimming removed 1 base from V and 5 bases from J; junction bases left unmatched: 3. Germline CDR1 and CDR2: SGHTA and FQGNSA. The CDR3 covers 16 residues. This CDR3 reads CASSLGTGGRNEKLFF. Here the CDR3 DNA reads TGTGCCAGCAGCTTAGGGACAGGGGGCCGGAATGAAAAACTGTTTTTT.

The genes are TRBV18 and TRBJ2-3; D call uncertain. The CDR3 loop spans 12 amino acids. V lost 2 bases and J lost 4, with 4 bases in between. The V gene's germline CDR1 is KGHSH and CDR2 LQKENI. The CDR3 protein is CASSPYADTQYF. DNA of the CDR3: TGTGCCAGCTCACCATACGCAGATACGCAGTATTTT.

CDR3 coding DNA: TGTGCCAGCGCGAGCTGGGCTGCTTTGGACACAGATACGCAGTATTTT. Amino acid sequence: CASASWAALDTDTQYF. The chain carries TRBV27 and TRBJ2-3; D unresolved. Per the germline V gene, CDR1 is MNHEY and CDR2 is SMNVEV (reference sequence). V lost 8 bases and J 2 bases, leaving 20 bases between the germline ends. The CDR3 contains 16 residues.

The rearrangement uses TRBV28 and TRBJ1-5; D remains unclear. V lost 4 bases and J 7 bases, leaving 14 bases between the germline ends. This CDR3 region has 14 residues. Germline-derived CDR1 and CDR2 are MDHEN and SYDVKM. This chain's CDR3 is CASSWRNPGQPQHF. CDR3 sequence (DNA): TGTGCCAGCAGTTGGCGGAACCCCGGACAGCCCCAGCATTTT.

The chain couples TRBV7-3 to TRBJ2-2, with TRBD2 matching 7 bases. The V and J ends lost 2 bases and 1 base, in that order; junction bases with no gene match: 4. Germline loops: CDR1 SGHTA, CDR2 FQGTGA. The CDR3 totals 16 residues. The CDR3 reads CASSLVASGNTGELFF. CDR3 coding DNA: TGTGCCAGCAGCTTAGTCGCTAGCGGGAACACCGGGGAGCTGTTTTTT.

The rearrangement joins TRBV19 to TRBJ1-5; D is undetermined. The CDR3 spans 18 residues. V was clipped by 2 bases and J by 2 bases, with 19 bases between them. Germline V gives CDR1 LNHDA, CDR2 SQIVND (reference sequence). The chain's CDR3 is CASSILAAIRPGNQPQHF. The CDR3 DNA reads as TGTGCCAGTAGTATACTGGCAGCCATTAGACCGGGCAATCAGCCCCAGCATTTT.

The J gene is TRBJ2-7, the V gene TRBV15, with TRBD1 matching 8 bases. The V and J ends lost 9 bases and 3 bases, in that order; junction bases with no gene match: 1. CDR3 length: 11 amino acids. CDR1 is LNHNV, CDR2 YYDKDF, per germline (reference sequence). DNA for the CDR3: TGTGCCACGGGACAGGACTACGAGCAGTACTTC. It yields the protein CATGQDYEQYF.

V gene TRBV5-1 combines with J gene TRBJ2-3; D is unclear. In germline, CDR1 is SGHRS, CDR2 YFSETQ. Trimming shortened V by 5 bases and J by 1 base, and 11 bases separated the two germline ends. The CDR3 has 14 residues. Here the CDR3 reads CASSRVGGTDTQYF. CDR3 coding DNA: TGCGCCAGCAGTAGGGTAGGCGGCACAGATACGCAGTATTTT.

The J gene is TRBJ1-6, the V gene TRBV11-2, with a tentative D call TRBD1 (5 bases). V was trimmed by 5 bases and J by 0 bases, leaving 20 bases between them. Per the germline V gene, CDR1 is SGHAT and CDR2 is FQNNGV. This CDR3 is 19 amino acids long. DNA of the CDR3: TGTGCCAGCAGCAGAAAGGACAACCCATATAGCTCCTATAATTCACCCCTCCACTTT. Translation: CASSRKDNPYSSYNSPLHF.

The chain employs TRBV7-3 and TRBJ2-1; 9 bases are shared with TRBD2. Germline V CDR1 and CDR2: SGHTA, FQGTGA. V shed 4 bases, J shed 8 bases, and the junction held 9 bases outside the gene matches. This CDR3 has 15 amino acids. Here the CDR3 reads CASSSTGLALYEQFF. The CDR3, as DNA: TGTGCCAGCAGCTCTACGGGACTAGCCCTCTATGAGCAGTTCTTC.